The clone carrying this T cell receptor beta chain was observed a handful of times. The sample is drawn from a study of T cells in Graves' hyperthyroidism and ophthalmopathy. There were TCR beta CDR3 regions amplified from RNA transcripts. Carried out on the TCR CDR3, a first-round RT-PCR used the HTBI primer set. TCRdb called the multiplex PCR reads again in MiXCR, with one record for every CDR3 protein. Here the sample spans fewer than 650,000 distinct CDR3 sequences, roughly 14% being singletons. Germline V lookup: CDR1 MDHEN, CDR2 SYDVKM. The CDR3 runs 15 residues. The sequence was obtained from a woman in her forties with Graves' ophthalmopathy. The source material was blood. This chain connects TRBV28 to TRBJ2-7, with a weak D call TRBD1 (6 bases). The DNA end is more similar to TRBJ2-1, so the J call may be wrong. CDR3 protein: CASSPLDSFNYEQFF. CDR3 bases: TGTGCCAGCAGCCCACTGGACAGTTTTAACTACGAGCAGTTCTTC.